Presented here are 20 T cell receptor beta chains from one specimen sequenced in a study of T cell responses to AZD1222 COVID-19 vaccine. TCRdb's copy holds only in-frame clones and misses some; the assay was immunoSEQ multiplex PCR. The repertoire holds roughly 170,000 clones, around 94% seen once, with around 1.6% in the top ten. The material sequenced was peripheral blood, taken 28 days after the second AZD1222 dose. These receptors all stem from an adult who received the AZD1222 COVID-19 vaccine.

The chain combines TRBV28 with TRBJ2-3; 9 bases are a match to TRBD2. The CDR3 loop spans 15 amino acids. CDR1 is MDHEN, CDR2 SYDVKM, per germline. After removal of 2 bases from V and 7 bases from J, the junction contained 7 bases not matched to a gene. This chain's CDR3 is CASSLRAGGPHTQYF. For the CDR3, the DNA is TGTGCCAGCAGTTTAAGGGCGGGAGGGCCCCATACGCAGTATTTT.

The chain uses TRBV7-8 and TRBJ2-3; 12 nucleotides match TRBD2. The CDR3 has 19 residues. Germline V gene lookup returns CDR1 SGHVS and CDR2 FQNEAQ. Trimming cost V 5 bases and J 0 bases; bases outside gene matches: 12. CDR3 nucleotides: TGTGCCAGCAGCCACGTTGGGCTAGCGGGGGGGCGGAGCACAGATACGCAGTATTTT. It yields the protein CASSHVGLAGGRSTDTQYF.

The V and J genes are TRBV28 and TRBJ2-2, with 12 positions matching TRBD2. J was trimmed by 1 base and V by 2 bases; bases with no gene match: 5. The CDR3 runs 18 residues. The germline CDR1 and CDR2 sequences are MDHEN and SYDVKM. CDR3 DNA sequence: TGTGCCAGCAGTTTAGAGCGACTAGCGGGGGTGAACACCGGGGAGCTGTTTTTT. Amino acids: CASSLERLAGVNTGELFF.

The chain combines TRBV19 with TRBJ1-1; no firm D call. Between the trimmed V and J ends, which lost 1 base and 4 bases, there was a span of 4 bases. CDR3 length: 12 residues. Germline loops: CDR1 LNHDA, CDR2 SQIVND (reference sequence). CDR3 sequence (DNA): TGTGCCAGTAGTATAGGGAGCACTGAAGCTTTCTTT. It is translated as CASSIGSTEAFF.

In its sample, this clone was seen once. As DNA, the CDR3 is TGTGCCAGCACAGACAAGGGACAGGGATTATGGGTTCGTGAAAAACTGTTTTTT. Its protein product is CASTDKGQGLWVREKLFF. The chain employs TRBV19 and TRBJ1-4, with 9 nucleotides matching TRBD1. Trimming at V came to 9 bases and at J to 7 bases, leaving 21 bases not matched to a gene. Germline V gene lookup returns CDR1 LNHDA and CDR2 SQIVND (reference sequence). The CDR3 length is 18 residues.

The rearrangement uses TRBV14 and TRBJ2-3; TRBD1 might be the D (5 bases). The CDR3 is 13 amino acids. The germline CDR1 and CDR2 sequences are SGHDN and FVKESK. The V gene lost 0 bases and the J gene lost 5 bases, with 6 bases spanning the gap. The CDR3 here is CASSQDRVDTQYF. The CDR3 DNA reads as TGTGCCAGCAGCCAAGACAGGGTAGATACGCAGTATTTT.

This clone occurred once. V usage is TRBV29-1 and J usage is TRBJ1-3; possible D gene TRBD1, 5 bases. The CDR3 sequence is 12 residues long. The germline V gene encodes CDR1 SQVTM and CDR2 ANQGSEA. Trimming pared 5 bases from V and 5 bases from J, leaving 10 bases between. As DNA, the CDR3 is TGCAGCGTTCAGGGTGTAAGAAACACCATATATTTT. It translates to CSVQGVRNTIYF.

The chain couples TRBV19 to TRBJ2-1; 7 bases match TRBD1. V was clipped by 2 bases and J by 8 bases; unmatched bases: 9. This CDR3 has 15 amino acids. Germline V lookup: CDR1 LNHDA, CDR2 SQIVND (reference sequence). CDR3 protein: CASSISGQQKDEQFF. The CDR3 nucleotides read TGTGCCAGTAGTATATCGGGACAGCAAAAGGATGAGCAGTTCTTC. The variable domain in full, completed from reference TRBV19 and TRBJ2-1, reads DGGITQSPKYLFRKEGQNVTLSCEQNLNHDAMYWYRQDPGQGLRLIYYSQIVNDFQKGDIAEGYSVSREKKESFPLTVTSAQKNPTAFYLCASSISGQQKDEQFFGPGTRLTVL.

This sequence joins TRBV9 and TRBJ1-3; D perhaps matches TRBD1 (6 bases). The CDR3 sequence is 14 residues long. Germline V gene data show CDR1 as SGDLS and CDR2 as YYNGEE. The germline V and J ends were trimmed by 4 bases and 4 bases, with 12 bases remaining between them. CDR3 in amino acids: CASSPRTGGNTIYF. The CDR3, as DNA: TGTGCCAGCAGCCCCCGCACAGGGGGAAACACCATATATTTT.

The genes are TRBV27 and TRBJ1-1, with 7 bases fitting TRBD1. The germline V gene has CDR1 MNHEY and CDR2 SMNVEV (reference sequence). V gave up 2 bases and J gave up 7 bases; unmatched junction bases: 1. The CDR3 spans 12 residues. As DNA, the CDR3 is TGTGCCAGCAGTTTAAGGACAGGTGAAGCTTTCTTT. It is translated as CASSLRTGEAFF.

The chain combines TRBV5-6 with TRBJ2-1, with unresolved D. The CDR3 is made up of 14 amino acids. From germline, CDR1 is SGHDT and CDR2 YYEEEE. V was clipped by 0 bases and J by 7 bases, with 11 bases between them. This CDR3 reads CASSLGVGQNEQFF. The CDR3 DNA reads TGTGCCAGCAGCTTGGGGGTGGGTCAAAATGAGCAGTTCTTC.

The genes are TRBV7-3 and TRBJ1-1; 8 positions agree with TRBD1. This CDR3 contains 13 residues. Per the germline V gene, CDR1 is SGHTA and CDR2 is FQGTGA. Trimming removed 5 bases from V and 4 bases from J; junction bases left unmatched: 3. The CDR3 loop is CASSADRGTEAFF. For the CDR3, the DNA is TGTGCCAGCAGCGCAGACAGGGGCACTGAAGCTTTCTTT.

V usage is TRBV30 and J usage is TRBJ2-7; 10 bases are a match to TRBD1. This CDR3 is 13 amino acids long. CDR1 is GTSNPN and CDR2 is SVGIG in the germline V gene (reference sequence). Trimming removed 3 bases from V and 5 bases from J; junction bases left unmatched: 4. For the CDR3, the DNA is TGTGCCTGGAGCCGGGACAGGGGCCACGAGCAGTACTTC. Translated, it gives CAWSRDRGHEQYF.

This chain links TRBV5-1 with TRBJ2-7; tentative D call: TRBD1 (5 bases). From germline, CDR1 is SGHRS and CDR2 YFSETQ. This CDR3 region has 14 residues. Trimming pared 0 bases from V and 6 bases from J, leaving 13 bases between. The CDR3 protein is CASSLAGRQLEQYF. The CDR3 bases are TGCGCCAGCAGCTTGGCCGGTCGACAGCTCGAGCAGTACTTC.

The V call is TRBV19, the J call TRBJ1-5, with D possibly being TRBD1 (5 bases). The CDR3 has 17 residues. Germline lookup yields CDR1 LNHDA and CDR2 SQIVND (reference sequence). V was shortened by 2 bases and J by 0 bases, with 14 bases between the two germline ends. The CDR3 DNA is TGTGCCAGTAGTATAAGAGCGGGACTCTATAGCAATCAGCCCCAGCATTTT. Its protein is CASSIRAGLYSNQPQHF.

V and J are TRBV19 and TRBJ1-5; 9 bases are a match to TRBD1. V lost 9 bases and J lost 6; bases outside the gene matches: 9. Germline V gives CDR1 LNHDA, CDR2 SQIVND (reference sequence). The CDR3 is 14 amino acids. In DNA, the CDR3 is TGTGCCAGCACACCGGGACAGGGCGGTCAGCCCCAGCATTTT. Translation: CASTPGQGGQPQHF.

The chain links TRBV18 to TRBJ2-3, with D perhaps assigned TRBD1 or TRBD2 (5 bases each). CDR3 length: 14 residues. Trimming cost V 4 bases and J 0 bases, with 8 bases left between them. Germline lookup yields CDR1 KGHSH and CDR2 LQKENI. The CDR3 region is CASSRGESTDTQYF. CDR3 sequence (DNA): TGTGCCAGCTCACGAGGGGAGAGCACAGATACGCAGTATTTT. Full variable domain (remainder filled in from reference TRBV18 and TRBJ2-3): NAGVMQNPRHLVRRRGQEARLRCSPMKGHSHVYWYRQLPEEGLKFMVYLQKENIIDESGMPKERFSAEFPKEGPSILRIQQVVRGDSAAYFCASSRGESTDTQYFGPGTRLTVL.

The chain carries TRBV11-2 and TRBJ2-3; TRBD2 agrees at 8 bases. V lost 10 bases and J lost 2; bases outside the gene matches: 5. Germline assignment: CDR1 SGHAT and CDR2 FQNNGV. The CDR3 has 13 residues. The CDR3 sequence is CATGREPTDTQYF. The CDR3 nucleotides are TGTGCCACCGGGAGGGAACCCACAGATACGCAGTATTTT.

V is TRBV12-5 and J is TRBJ1-5; D possibly corresponds to TRBD1 (6 bases). The CDR3 length is 15 residues. CDR1 LGHNT and CDR2 FRNRAP come from the germline V gene. V was cut by 0 bases and J by 4 bases, with 10 bases left in between. For the CDR3, the DNA is TGTGCTAGTGGTTTGGTACAGGGTCAAAATCAGCCCCAGCATTTT. Translated, it gives CASGLVQGQNQPQHF.

This clone was detected only once. The chain employs TRBV2 and TRBJ2-1, with D possibly matching TRBD1 (5 bases). Trimming left V 6 bases short and J 5 bases short, with 11 bases between. The CDR3 covers 13 residues. CDR1 and CDR2 from the germline V gene are SNHLY and FYNNEI. The CDR3 sequence: CASRMTADNEQFF. As DNA, the CDR3 is TGTGCCAGCAGGATGACAGCCGACAATGAGCAGTTCTTC.